The next 9 T cell receptor beta chains were all read from a single sample in a study of T cells after yellow fever vaccination. Each CDR3 protein gets one entry after TCRdb re-called the 5' RACE reads with MiXCR. The top ten clones hold approximately 37% of a sample with 120,000 or so distinct CDR3 sequences, 8.9% of them seen once. Material: CD8+ T cells sorted from PBMCs, obtained on the day of the yellow fever booster vaccination. The receptors derive from a man younger than 30 who received the YFV17D yellow fever vaccine.

The chain uses TRBV12-3 or TRBV12-4 and TRBJ2-2, with D perhaps TRBD1 (5 bases). The CDR3 has 16 amino acids. V lost 6 bases, J lost 3 bases, and 17 bases lay in between. CDR3 in DNA: TGTGCCAGCAGCCAAACGTACAGGCGCGACACCGGGGAGCTGTTTTTT. Translated, it gives CASSQTYRRDTGELFF.

CDR3: CASSSKGLAYEQYF. DNA for the CDR3: TGTGCCAGCAGCTCGAAAGGACTAGCCTACGAGCAGTACTTC. The chain has TRBV7-6 and TRBJ2-7, with 7 bases that match TRBD2. Germline loops: CDR1 SGHVS, CDR2 FNYEAQ. The CDR3 runs to 14 residues. Unmatched junction bases numbered 5, after V lost 4 bases and J lost 2 bases.

This clonotype was picked up a small number of times. This rearrangement joins TRBV27 to TRBJ1-6, with 7 bases aligning to TRBD1. The germline V gene encodes CDR1 MNHEY and CDR2 SMNVEV (reference sequence). The V and J ends lost 3 bases and 10 bases, in that order; junction bases with no gene match: 3. The CDR3 spans 13 residues. CDR3 loop: CASSLGRGSPLHF. DNA of the CDR3: TGTGCCAGCAGTTTGGGCAGGGGGTCACCCCTCCACTTT.

V usage is TRBV9 and J usage is TRBJ2-3; the match to TRBD2 covers 8 bases. The V and J ends lost 3 bases and 1 base, in that order; junction bases with no gene match: 4. CDR1 is SGDLS and CDR2 is YYNGEE in the germline V gene. The CDR3 runs to 15 residues. The CDR3 sequence is CASSGTAGGTDTQYF. In DNA form, the CDR3 reads TGTGCCAGCAGCGGGACAGCGGGGGGCACAGATACGCAGTATTTT.

A few counts support this clonotype. This chain joins TRBV11-2 and TRBJ2-2; perhaps D is TRBD1 or TRBD2 (5 bases each). Germline V CDR1 and CDR2: SGHAT, FQNNGV. Between the trimmed V and J ends, which lost 1 base and 0 bases, there was a span of 15 bases. The CDR3 contains 18 residues. CDR3 amino acids: CASSLAPGTFANTGELFF. Written as DNA, the CDR3 is TGTGCCAGCAGCTTAGCCCCCGGGACCTTCGCGAACACCGGGGAGCTGTTTTTT.

The V call is TRBV6-5, the J call TRBJ2-2, with D perhaps given as TRBD1 or TRBD2 (6 bases each). Trimming removed 5 bases at V and 3 bases at J, with 22 bases between. Germline-derived CDR1 and CDR2 are MNHEY and SVGAGI. CDR3 length equals 18 residues. The CDR3 region is CASSPRWRVKGDTGELFF. As DNA, the CDR3 is TGTGCCAGCAGTCCGCGTTGGAGGGTGAAGGGGGACACCGGGGAGCTGTTTTTT.

This clonotype was detected only a few times. At one end the junction does not follow the germline gene, possibly because of a read error. CDR3 in amino acids: CASSLRSGPEVFF. The CDR3 nucleotides are TGTGCCAGCAGCTTGAGGTCGGGGCCAGAAGTCTTCTTC. The V call is TRBV5-4, the J call TRBJ1-2, with a weak D call TRBD1 (5 bases). CDR3 length equals 13 residues. Germline V gene lookup returns CDR1 SGHNT and CDR2 YYREEE (reference sequence).

In its sample, this clonotype was seen a few times. The chain employs TRBV19 and TRBJ1-2; tentatively, D is TRBD1 (5 bases). The CDR3 is made up of 15 amino acids. The germline V and J ends were trimmed by 9 bases and 0 bases, with 17 bases remaining between them. The germline V gene encodes CDR1 LNHDA and CDR2 SQIVND (reference sequence). The CDR3 nucleotides read TGTGCCAGCAAGCCCGGGGCAGCAACTAACTATGGCTACACCTTC. Residues: CASKPGAATNYGYTF.

The V and J genes are TRBV27 and TRBJ2-7; 9 bases agree with TRBD2. CDR3 length: 14 residues. V lost 2 bases, J lost 4 bases, and 3 bases stayed unmatched. Germline V gene sequence: CDR1 MNHEY, CDR2 SMNVEV (reference sequence). The CDR3 protein is CASSLKTSGYEQYV. Written as DNA, the CDR3 is TGTGCCAGCAGTTTAAAAACTAGCGGGTACGAGCAGTACGTC.